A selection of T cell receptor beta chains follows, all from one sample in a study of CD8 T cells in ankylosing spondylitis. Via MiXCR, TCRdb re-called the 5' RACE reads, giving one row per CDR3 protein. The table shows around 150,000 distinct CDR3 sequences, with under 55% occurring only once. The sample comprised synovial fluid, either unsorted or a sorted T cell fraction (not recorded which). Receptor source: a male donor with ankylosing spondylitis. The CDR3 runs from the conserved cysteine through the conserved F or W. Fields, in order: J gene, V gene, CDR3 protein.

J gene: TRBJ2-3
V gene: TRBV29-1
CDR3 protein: CSVDGQQSDTQYF

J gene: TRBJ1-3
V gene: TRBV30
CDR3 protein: CAWEGAGNTIYF

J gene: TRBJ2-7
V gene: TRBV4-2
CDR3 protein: CASSQDRTRFFSYEQYF

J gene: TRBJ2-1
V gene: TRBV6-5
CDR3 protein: CASSYLAGVYNEQFF

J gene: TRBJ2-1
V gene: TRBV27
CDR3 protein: CASSFATYNEQFF

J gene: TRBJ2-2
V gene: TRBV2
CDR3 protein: CAGQGVENTGELFF

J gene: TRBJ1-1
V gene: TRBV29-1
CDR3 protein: CSGGQVNTEAFF

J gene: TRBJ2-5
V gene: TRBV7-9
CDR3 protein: CASSAMAPGETQYF

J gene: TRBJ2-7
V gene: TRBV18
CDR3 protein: CASSPLGTLGDYEQYF

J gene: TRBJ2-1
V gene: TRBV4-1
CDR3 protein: CASSQDGGRGDNEQFF

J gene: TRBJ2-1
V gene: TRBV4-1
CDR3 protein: CASSQVLSGGAFDEQFF

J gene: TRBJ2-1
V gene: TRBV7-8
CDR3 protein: CASSNLGEQFF

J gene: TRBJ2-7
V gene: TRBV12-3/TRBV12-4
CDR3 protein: CASSLRYSYEQYF

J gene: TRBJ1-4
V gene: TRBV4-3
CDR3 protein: CASSQYGAQTNEKLFF

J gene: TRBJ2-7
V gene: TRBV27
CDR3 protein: CASSPSAGEESYEQYF

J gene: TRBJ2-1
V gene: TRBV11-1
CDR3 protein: CASSPGLAAKAVRVEQFF

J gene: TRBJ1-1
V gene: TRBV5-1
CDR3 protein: CASSLGQGVSNTEAFF

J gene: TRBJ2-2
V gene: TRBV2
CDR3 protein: CASSEPLAGGLSMTGELFF

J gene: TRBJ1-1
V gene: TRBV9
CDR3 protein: CASSVDWWQGGHTEAFF

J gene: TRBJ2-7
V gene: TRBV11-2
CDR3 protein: CASSLDLGSGAFYEQYF

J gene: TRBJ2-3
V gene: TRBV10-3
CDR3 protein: CAISARRGTDTQYF

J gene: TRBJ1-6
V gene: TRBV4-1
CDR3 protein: CASSQDRGQKDSPLHF

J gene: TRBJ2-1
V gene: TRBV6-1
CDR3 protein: CASTFGLAGVNEQFF

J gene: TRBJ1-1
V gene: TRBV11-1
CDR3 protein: CASSQGQGMNTEAFF

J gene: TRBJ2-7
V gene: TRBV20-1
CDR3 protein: CSAGGGTSGPEAQYF

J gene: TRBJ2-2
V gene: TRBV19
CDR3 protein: CARHRVFTGELFF

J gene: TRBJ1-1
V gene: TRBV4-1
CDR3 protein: CASSRPGENTEAFF

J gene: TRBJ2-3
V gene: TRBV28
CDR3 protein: CASSFPTPGGADTQYF

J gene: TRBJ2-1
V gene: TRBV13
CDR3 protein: CASSLEGLPLRDEQFF

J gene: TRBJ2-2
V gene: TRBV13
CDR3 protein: CASSAGNLGGELFF

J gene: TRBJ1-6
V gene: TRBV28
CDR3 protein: CASSLWGWGFGLYNSPLHF

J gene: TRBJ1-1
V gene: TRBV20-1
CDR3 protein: CSARGGAEAFF

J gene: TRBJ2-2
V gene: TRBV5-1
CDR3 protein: CASSLGPPVLFF

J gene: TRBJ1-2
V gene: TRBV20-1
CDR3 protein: CSAWDRGGYTF

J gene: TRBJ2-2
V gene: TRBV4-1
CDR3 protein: CASSQDPVVQDWYTGELFF

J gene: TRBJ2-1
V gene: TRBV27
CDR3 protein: CASSPGGGPYNEQFF

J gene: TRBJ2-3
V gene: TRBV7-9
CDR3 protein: CASSSMGLAGFTDTQYF

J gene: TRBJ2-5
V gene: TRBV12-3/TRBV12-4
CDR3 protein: CASSRLAGGFQETQYF

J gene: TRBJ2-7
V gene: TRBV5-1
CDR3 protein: CASSAGQGRSYEQYF

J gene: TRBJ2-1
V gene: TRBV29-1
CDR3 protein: CSVTSRRLASPNEQFF

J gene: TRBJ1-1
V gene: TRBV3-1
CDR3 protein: CASSPRPGTNTEAFF

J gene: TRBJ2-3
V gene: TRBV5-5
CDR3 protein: CASRRRWGAGADTQYF

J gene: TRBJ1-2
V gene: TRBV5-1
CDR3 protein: CASSWARTANYGYTF

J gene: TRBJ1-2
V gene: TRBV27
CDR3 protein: CASSTGGLGGYTF

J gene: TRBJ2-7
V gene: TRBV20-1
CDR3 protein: CSARRVYEQYF

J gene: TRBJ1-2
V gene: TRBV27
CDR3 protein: CASSLSLYGYTF

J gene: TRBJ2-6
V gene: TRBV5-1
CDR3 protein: CASSDHYRDRVRSGANVLTF

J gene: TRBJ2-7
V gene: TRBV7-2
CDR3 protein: CASSLYQGAIFSYEQYF

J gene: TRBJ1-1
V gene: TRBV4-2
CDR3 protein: CASSHTQAGRVRTEAFF

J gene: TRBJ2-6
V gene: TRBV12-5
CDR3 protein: CASGLRGGSGANVLTF

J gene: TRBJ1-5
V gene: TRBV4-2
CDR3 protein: CASSLDRGPTWVYQPQHF

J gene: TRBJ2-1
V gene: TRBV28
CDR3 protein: CASSLLLRGFNAQFF

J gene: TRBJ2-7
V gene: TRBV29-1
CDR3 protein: CSVVRDRVHEQYF

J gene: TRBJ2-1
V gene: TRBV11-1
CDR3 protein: CASSLGPGLAGGTYNEQFF

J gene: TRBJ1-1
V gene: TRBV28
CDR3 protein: CAISQGAHEAFF

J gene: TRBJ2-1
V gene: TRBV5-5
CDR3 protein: CASSPGTWIYNEQFF

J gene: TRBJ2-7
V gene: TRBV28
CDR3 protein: CASSDTGRNWYHEQYF

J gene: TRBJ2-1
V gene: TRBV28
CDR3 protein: CASSLTPRVRNEQFF

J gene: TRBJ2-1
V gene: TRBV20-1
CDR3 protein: CSARDLTPGLGGAEQFF